One sample yielded the 14 T cell receptor beta chains listed below, sequenced in a study of cytomegalovirus exposure and HLA in healthy donors. Use of 60 Vbeta and 13 Jbeta primers characterized the PCR. Assay: immunoSEQ multiplex PCR; the TCRdb copy retains only in-frame clones and omits some. The table includes approximately 120,000 clones, roughly 85% detected once. The sequenced material came from PBMCs. The receptor source for this set is a woman in her 40s in good health and CMV-seropositive.

This chain uses TRBV5-4 with TRBJ2-7, with D maybe TRBD2 (6 bases). The CDR3 length is 15 residues. Germline V lookup: CDR1 SGHNT, CDR2 YYREEE (reference sequence). V was shortened by 0 bases and J by 2 bases, with 12 bases between the two germline ends. DNA of the CDR3: TGTGCCAGCAGCTTGGAACTAGCAGAAACCTACGAGCAGTACTTC. It specifies CASSLELAETYEQYF.

The CDR3: CASSLGQYTGELFF. CDR3 in DNA: TGCGCCAGCAGCTTGGGACAGTACACCGGGGAGCTGTTTTTT. The J gene is TRBJ2-2, the V gene TRBV5-1, with D possibly matching TRBD1 (5 bases). The ends were cut back, 0 bases at V and 3 bases at J, with 6 bases in the middle. Per the germline V gene, CDR1 is SGHRS and CDR2 is YFSETQ. This CDR3 contains 14 residues.

The chain uses TRBV6-1 and TRBJ2-1; 8 nucleotides align to TRBD2. CDR3 length: 15 amino acids. Germline CDR1 and CDR2: MNHNS and SASEGT. After removal of 7 bases from V and 6 bases from J, the junction contained 11 bases not matched to a gene. The CDR3 bases are TGTGCCAGCACCCCGCGGCTAGCGGGTTCCAATGAGCAGTTCTTC. This codes for CASTPRLAGSNEQFF.

The genes are TRBV19 and TRBJ2-3; D may be TRBD1 (7 bases). This CDR3 has 14 amino acids. Per germline, CDR1 LNHDA and CDR2 SQIVND (reference sequence). V lost 7 bases to trimming and J lost 8 bases, with 19 bases between them. The CDR3 region has the DNA TGTGCCAGTACCCCAGGGGGGAGATTGGGTACGCAGTATTTT. Its protein is CASTPGGRLGTQYF.

The chain joins TRBV7-6 to TRBJ2-3; D perhaps matches TRBD2 (5 bases). The CDR3 is made up of 14 amino acids. Trimming removed 3 bases at V and 2 bases at J, with 9 bases between. The V gene's germline CDR1 is SGHVS and CDR2 FNYEAQ. CDR3 DNA sequence: TGTGCCAGCAGCTTTTGGGGAGACACAGATACGCAGTATTTT. It is translated as CASSFWGDTDTQYF.

The J gene is TRBJ2-1, the V gene TRBV9, with TRBD2 identical over 11 bases. V lost 0 bases and J lost 7; bases outside the gene matches: 3. Looked up from germline, CDR1 is SGDLS and CDR2 is YYNGEE. The CDR3 totals 15 residues. Here the CDR3 DNA reads TGTGCCAGCAGCGTAGAGGGACTAGCGGAAAATGAGCAGTTCTTC. Translating gives CASSVEGLAENEQFF.

The chain recombines TRBV10-3 with TRBJ1-1, with D possibly being TRBD1 (6 bases). Trimming shortened V by 9 bases and J by 2 bases, and 10 bases separated the two germline ends. There are 12 residues in the CDR3. Germline assignment: CDR1 ENHRY and CDR2 SYGVKD. CDR3 sequence (DNA): TGTGCCATGGGACACGATAACACTGAAGCTTTCTTT. Translated, it gives CAMGHDNTEAFF.

This clone appeared once. The chain combines TRBV7-3 with TRBJ2-3; TRBD2 is a possible D gene (5 bases). CDR1 and CDR2 (germline): SGHTA, FQGTGA. This CDR3 has 15 amino acids. V lost 2 bases, J lost 2 bases, and 11 bases lay in between. As DNA, the CDR3 is TGTGCCAGCAGCTTATCGCGAGCGGTCACAGATACGCAGTATTTT. As protein: CASSLSRAVTDTQYF.

This chain links TRBV5-6 with TRBJ2-7; a weak D match, TRBD1 (6 bases). Trimming pared 0 bases from V and 4 bases from J, leaving 8 bases between. In germline, CDR1 is SGHDT, CDR2 YYEEEE. The CDR3 is 13 amino acids. In DNA, the CDR3 is TGTGCCAGCAGCTTGGAGAGGGGGTACGAGCAGTACTTC. Translating it yields CASSLERGYEQYF.

This clone was seen a handful of times. This chain connects TRBV5-5 to TRBJ2-1, with D possibly being TRBD2 (6 bases). CDR1 is SGHKS and CDR2 is YYEKEE in the germline V gene (reference sequence). This CDR3 contains 16 residues. V lost 6 bases, J lost 8 bases, and 24 bases lay in between. CDR3 region: CASTSGRDGGVDEQFF. As DNA, the CDR3 is TGTGCCAGCACCTCAGGGCGGGACGGGGGAGTGGATGAGCAGTTCTTC.

This rearrangement joins TRBV19 to TRBJ2-7, with 13 bases aligning to TRBD2. Looked up from germline, CDR1 is LNHDA and CDR2 is SQIVND (reference sequence). The CDR3 runs to 14 residues. V lost 5 bases and J lost 2; bases outside the gene matches: 0. CDR3 in DNA: TGTGCCAGTAGTGGGACTAGCGGGGCCTACGAGCAGTACTTC. This codes for CASSGTSGAYEQYF.

The chain carries TRBV30 and TRBJ2-1, with TRBD2 matching 12 bases. Germline V gives CDR1 GTSNPN, CDR2 SVGIG (reference sequence). The CDR3 spans 14 residues. Germline trimming cut 3 bases from V and 3 bases from J; bases unmatched to any gene: 0. The CDR3 bases are TGTGCCTGGAGGACTAGCGGGGGCTACAATGAGCAGTTCTTC. As protein: CAWRTSGGYNEQFF.

The genes are TRBV6-1 and TRBJ1-2, with a possible D match to TRBD1 (6 bases). CDR3 size: 14 residues. Germline values: CDR1 MNHNS, CDR2 SASEGT. V gave up 7 bases and J gave up 1 base, with 13 bases separating them. This CDR3 reads CASKNRGGNYGYTF. In DNA, the CDR3 is TGTGCCAGCAAGAATCGAGGGGGTAACTATGGCTACACCTTC.

V gene TRBV11-2 combines with J gene TRBJ2-2; tentatively, D is TRBD1 (5 bases). CDR1 and CDR2 from the germline V gene are SGHAT and FQNNGV. Trimming pared 0 bases from V and 8 bases from J, leaving 7 bases between. The CDR3 runs 13 residues. CDR3 region: CASSLDQGGELFF. In DNA form, the CDR3 reads TGTGCCAGCAGCTTAGATCAGGGTGGGGAGCTGTTTTTT.